The 27 T cell receptor beta chains given below trace back to one sample, sequenced in a study of cytomegalovirus exposure and HLA in healthy donors (dated by TCRdb to about 2017). Library creation used the immunoSEQ multiplex PCR assay. The multiplex PCR relied on a mix of 60 forward primers for TCR Vbeta segments and 13 reverse primers for TCR Jbeta segments. TCRdb mirrors the immuneACCESS table, restricted to in-frame sequences. Some clones are absent from its copies; in checked studies, under half trace to an unresolved V gene, and the reason for the others is unknown. Within this sample are 100,000 to 150,000 clones, with roughly 80% of them counted one time only. Clones ranked in the top ten supply 1% of the sample. Sequencing input: PBMCs. Every receptor here comes from a man aged 40-49 years in good health and CMV-seronegative.

This chain links TRBV2 with TRBJ2-3; perhaps TRBD2 as D (6 bases). The germline V gene has CDR1 SNHLY and CDR2 FYNNEI. This CDR3 has 14 residues. Trimming removed 5 bases from V and 0 bases from J, with 9 bases in between. The CDR3 nucleotides read TGTGCCAGCAGTACCGGGACTAGCACAGATACGCAGTATTTT. As protein: CASSTGTSTDTQYF.

The rearrangement links TRBV19 to TRBJ1-3; D possibly corresponds to TRBD1 (6 bases). This CDR3 is 14 amino acids long. V was trimmed by 8 bases and J by 2 bases, leaving 13 bases between them. Germline V gives CDR1 LNHDA, CDR2 SQIVND (reference sequence). In DNA form, the CDR3 reads TGTGCCAGTGATACCTCAGGGGCTGGAAACACCATATATTTT. As protein: CASDTSGAGNTIYF. The full variable domain, completed using reference TRBV19 and TRBJ1-3, is DGGITQSPKYLFRKEGQNVTLSCEQNLNHDAMYWYRQDPGQGLRLIYYSQIVNDFQKGDIAEGYSVSREKKESFPLTVTSAQKNPTAFYLCASDTSGAGNTIYFGEGSWLTVV.

The V call is TRBV28, the J call TRBJ1-1; perhaps TRBD1 as D (5 bases). Germline CDR1 and CDR2: MDHEN and SYDVKM. CDR3 length: 11 residues. V was clipped by 4 bases and J by 8 bases, with 8 bases between them. CDR3 in DNA: TGTGCCAGCAGTTGGGGGGGAGAAGCTTTCTTT. Residues: CASSWGGEAFF. Full variable domain (missing parts from reference TRBV28 and TRBJ1-1): DVKVTQSSRYLVKRTGEKVFLECVQDMDHENMFWYRQDPGLGLRLIYFSYDVKMKEKGDIPEGYSVSREKKERFSLILESASTNQTSMYLCASSWGGEAFFGQGTRLTVV.

The J gene is TRBJ1-4, the V gene TRBV6-1; 7 nucleotides align to TRBD1. The CDR3 has 14 amino acids. V lost 6 bases, J lost 6 bases, and 7 bases stayed unmatched. Germline loops: CDR1 MNHNS, CDR2 SASEGT. CDR3 coding DNA: TGTGCCAGCAGCGAACAGGGGCTGGATGAAAAACTGTTTTTT. This translates into CASSEQGLDEKLFF.

In its sample, this clone was seen once. The CDR3 nucleotides are TGCGCCAGCAGCCAAGTGGCACAGGCTAATGAAAAACTGTTTTTT. It yields the protein CASSQVAQANEKLFF. The rearrangement joins TRBV4-1 to TRBJ1-4, with D tentatively TRBD1 (5 bases). The CDR3 runs to 15 residues. Germline V gene lookup returns CDR1 MGHRA and CDR2 YSYEKL. V was shortened by 1 base and J by 3 bases, with 9 bases between the two germline ends.

The V gene is TRBV5-1, the J gene TRBJ2-3; no firm D call. The germline V and J ends were trimmed by 4 bases and 1 base, with 7 bases remaining between them. The CDR3 consists of 13 residues. The germline gives CDR1 SGHRS, CDR2 YFSETQ. CDR3 coding DNA: TGCGCCAGCAGCGGCGGCGGCACAGATACGCAGTATTTT. This gives the protein CASSGGGTDTQYF.

This clone has a handful of counts. V is TRBV7-9 and J is TRBJ1-2; D gene unclear. Germline CDR1 SEHNR, CDR2 FQNEAQ (reference sequence). The CDR3 loop spans 15 amino acids. V was cut by 5 bases and J by 3 bases, with 16 bases left in between. As DNA, the CDR3 is TGTGCCAGCAGCCCCGAAGCACAGAGCTACTATGGCTACACCTTC. Protein sequence: CASSPEAQSYYGYTF.

V gene TRBV28 combines with J gene TRBJ1-6, with D hard to call. Between the trimmed V and J ends, which lost 3 bases and 7 bases, there was a span of 13 bases. Germline CDR1 is MDHEN and CDR2 is SYDVKM. CDR3 length equals 15 residues. CDR3 bases: TGTGCCAGCAGTTTCGGAACTTCGGGGAATTCACCCCTCCACTTT. Protein: CASSFGTSGNSPLHF.

There are a few counts of this clone. The chain combines TRBV5-1 with TRBJ2-1; D is unresolved. Germline V gene lookup returns CDR1 SGHRS and CDR2 YFSETQ. V lost 0 bases to trimming and J lost 0 bases, with 7 bases between them. This CDR3 region has 15 residues. The DNA of the CDR3 is TGCGCCAGCAGCTTGGTTAGCCGCTCCTACAATGAGCAGTTCTTC. It encodes CASSLVSRSYNEQFF. The complete variable domain, with remaining parts taken from reference TRBV5-1 and TRBJ2-1, reads KAGVTQTPRYLIKTRGQQVTLSCSPISGHRSVSWYQQTPGQGLQFLFEYFSETQRNKGNFPGRFSGRQFSNSRSEMNVSTLELGDSALYLCASSLVSRSYNEQFFGPGTRLTVL.

The V and J genes are TRBV5-6 and TRBJ1-1; 8 nucleotides match TRBD1. Germline trimming cut 4 bases from V and 0 bases from J; bases unmatched to any gene: 5. CDR3 size: 15 residues. From germline, CDR1 is SGHDT and CDR2 YYEEEE. The CDR3 bases are TGTGCCAGCAGCACAGGGACAGGTATGAACACTGAAGCTTTCTTT. Encoded protein: CASSTGTGMNTEAFF.

This clone was observed once. The chain is built from TRBV7-2 and TRBJ1-5; maybe TRBD1 (6 bases). Germline loops: CDR1 SGHTA, CDR2 FQGNSA. The CDR3 loop spans 19 amino acids. V gave up 1 base and J gave up 4 bases, with 23 bases separating them. For the CDR3, the DNA is TGTGCCAGCAGCTTAGACTCCCCCGGAGGACAGCTAAAGAATCAGCCCCAGCATTTT. Amino acids: CASSLDSPGGQLKNQPQHF.

This clone showed up just once. The chain combines TRBV6-1 with TRBJ2-7; 12 nucleotides agree with TRBD1. The germline gives CDR1 MNHNS, CDR2 SASEGT. This CDR3 region has 15 residues. V trimming: 5 bases; J trimming: 6 bases; junction bases outside the gene matches: 8. CDR3 DNA sequence: TGTGCCAGCAGTTCCGGGACAGGGGGCGCGCGCGAGCAGTACTTC. Amino acid sequence: CASSSGTGGAREQYF.

The count of this clone is one. The chain combines TRBV4-2 with TRBJ2-1, with 12 bases fitting TRBD2. CDR1 and CDR2 from the germline V gene are LGHNA and YNFKEQ. The CDR3 runs 16 residues. V dropped 2 bases and J dropped 7; count of bases not matched to a gene: 6. The CDR3 bases are TGTGCCAGCAGCCAACTAGCGGGAGGGCCGGGGAATGAGCAGTTCTTC. Protein: CASSQLAGGPGNEQFF.

The gene calls are TRBV29-1 and TRBJ2-3; 9 bases map to TRBD2. The CDR3 has 17 amino acids. Germline V gene data show CDR1 as SQVTM and CDR2 as ANQGSEA. The junction had 13 bases not matched to a gene; V was cut back by 4 bases and J by 2 bases. The CDR3 sequence: CSVGGGSGGTITDTQYF. As DNA, the CDR3 is TGCAGCGTTGGGGGCGGCAGCGGGGGGACAATCACAGATACGCAGTATTTT.

This clone was seen once. The chain recombines TRBV25-1 with TRBJ1-5, with D maybe TRBD1 (5 bases). With 5 bases removed from V and 6 bases from J, the gap between germline ends came to 14 bases. Per germline, CDR1 MGHDK and CDR2 SYGVNS. The CDR3 consists of 14 residues. This CDR3 reads CASSTTGGGQPQHF. CDR3 DNA: TGTGCCAGCAGTACGACCGGGGGTGGTCAGCCCCAGCATTTT. The full variable domain, completed using reference TRBV25-1 and TRBJ1-5, is EADIYQTPRYLVIGTGKKITLECSQTMGHDKMYWYQQDPGMELHLIHYSYGVNSTEKGDLSSESTVSRIRTEHFPLTLESARPSHTSQYLCASSTTGGGQPQHFGDGTRLSIL.

This chain connects TRBV7-5 to TRBJ1-1; no DNA check was done on the table's D call, TRBD1. TRBV7-5 is noted as a pseudogene. The CDR3 runs to 14 residues. This CDR3 reads CVRSSDRMNTEAFF. CDR3 nucleotide sequence: TGTGTCAGAAGCTCGGACAGAATGAACACTGAAGCTTTCTTT.

The chain recombines TRBV19 with TRBJ1-5; perhaps TRBD1 as D (5 bases). CDR3 length: 15 residues. Germline CDR1 is LNHDA and CDR2 is SQIVND (reference sequence). V lost 5 bases and J 0 bases, leaving 11 bases between the germline ends. The CDR3 region has the DNA TGTGCCAGTAGTGTCAGGGTAAATAGCAATCAGCCCCAGCATTTT. Its protein is CASSVRVNSNQPQHF.

V gene TRBV27 combines with J gene TRBJ2-5; tentatively, D is TRBD1 (5 bases). Trimming shortened V by 5 bases and J by 3 bases, and 13 bases separated the two germline ends. Germline CDR1 reads MNHEY; CDR2 reads SMNVEV (reference sequence). The CDR3 sequence is 14 residues long. The CDR3 loop is CASSPPGPEETQYF. The CDR3 nucleotides are TGTGCCAGCAGTCCCCCAGGGCCGGAAGAGACCCAGTACTTC.

The rearrangement uses TRBV7-9 and TRBJ2-1; 10 bases map to TRBD2. Germline assignment: CDR1 SEHNR and CDR2 FQNEAQ (reference sequence). V gave up 7 bases and J gave up 5 bases; unmatched junction bases: 5. This CDR3 region has 14 residues. CDR3 DNA: TGTGCCAGCACCCTGGGACTAGCGAACAATGAGCAGTTCTTC. As protein: CASTLGLANNEQFF.

This clone has just one count. The genes are TRBV5-1 and TRBJ2-5; maybe TRBD2 (5 bases). Germline V gene lookup returns CDR1 SGHRS and CDR2 YFSETQ. The CDR3 has 12 residues. V was cut by 2 bases and J by 5 bases, with 7 bases left in between. For the CDR3, the DNA is TGCGCCAGCAGCTTACCTAGCGAGACCCAGTACTTC. The encoded protein is CASSLPSETQYF. The whole variable domain, filled in from reference TRBV5-1 and TRBJ2-5, reads KAGVTQTPRYLIKTRGQQVTLSCSPISGHRSVSWYQQTPGQGLQFLFEYFSETQRNKGNFPGRFSGRQFSNSRSEMNVSTLELGDSALYLCASSLPSETQYFGPGTRLLVL.

This chain links TRBV7-9 with TRBJ2-2; unclear D gene. From germline, CDR1 is SEHNR and CDR2 FQNEAQ (reference sequence). There are 13 residues in the CDR3. V was shortened by 5 bases and J by 4 bases, with 8 bases between the two germline ends. The CDR3 DNA follows: TGTGCCAGCAGCCCTTGGCTCACCGGGGAGCTGTTTTTT. This codes for CASSPWLTGELFF.

The chain couples TRBV5-6 to TRBJ2-7, with D maybe TRBD2 (6 bases). The CDR3 consists of 14 residues. Germline V CDR1 and CDR2: SGHDT, YYEEEE. Deletions cut 4 bases from V and 6 bases from J, with 17 bases between. The CDR3 DNA is TGTGCCAGCAGCCAACGGGACTTTTCTACCGAGCAGTACTTC. Protein: CASSQRDFSTEQYF.

This clone occurred a few times. The V gene is TRBV6-5, the J gene TRBJ1-1, with 7 nucleotides matching TRBD1. V lost 7 bases, J lost 4 bases, and 6 bases stayed unmatched. CDR1 and CDR2 from the germline V gene are MNHEY and SVGAGI. The CDR3 contains 13 residues. DNA for the CDR3: TGTGCCAGCACCAAAGGGGGCCGCACTGAAGCTTTCTTT. Encoded protein: CASTKGGRTEAFF.

This sequence joins TRBV5-1 and TRBJ2-1; the match to TRBD2 covers 7 bases. The junction had 9 bases not matched to a gene; V was cut back by 4 bases and J by 2 bases. Germline-derived CDR1 and CDR2 are SGHRS and YFSETQ. The CDR3 is 16 residues long. The CDR3 DNA is TGCGCCAGCAGCCCATCTGGGGGGGGACCCTACAATGAGCAGTTCTTC. Encoded protein: CASSPSGGGPYNEQFF.

DNA of the CDR3: TGCAGCGTTGAAGATCAAGGGGAGGGGCAGTACTTC. It is translated as CSVEDQGEGQYF. The rearrangement uses TRBV29-1 and TRBJ2-7; 7 bases map to TRBD2. V shed 0 bases and J 9 bases; nucleotides not matched to a gene: 5. From germline, CDR1 is SQVTM and CDR2 ANQGSEA. The CDR3 sequence is 12 residues long.

This rearrangement joins TRBV5-1 to TRBJ2-1; 8 nucleotides agree with TRBD2. The V gene end was trimmed by 2 bases and the J gene end by 7 bases; junction bases not matched to a gene: 5. CDR3 size: 14 residues. Germline loops: CDR1 SGHRS, CDR2 YFSETQ. The CDR3: CASSFRTSLNEQFF. CDR3 nucleotide sequence: TGCGCCAGCAGCTTCCGGACTAGCCTAAATGAGCAGTTCTTC.

Here the CDR3 DNA reads TGCAGCGTTGTGAAGCCCTCCTACGAGCAGTACTTC. It specifies CSVVKPSYEQYF. This chain links TRBV29-1 with TRBJ2-7; D not resolved. Per the germline V gene, CDR1 is SQVTM and CDR2 is ANQGSEA. This CDR3 contains 12 residues. Trimming pared 4 bases from V and 0 bases from J, leaving 7 bases between.